This TCR beta chain was identified in a study of blood T cell repertoires in COVID-19. Study in general: Acute-phase and convalescent COVID-19 samples originated in the United States, Italy and Spain.

As originally analysed: Amplified reference gene primers provided the basis for estimating nucleated cell counts. Measured with immunoSEQ multiplex PCR; TCRdb has only the in-frame clones, and not every one. The V and J calls and clone size come from that table; D and trimming were worked out from the DNA. Of approximately 70,000 clones listed, 90% were seen once; the top ten hold 2.5% to 3%. In its sample, this clone was seen once. There are 17 residues in the CDR3. Trimming at V came to 4 bases and at J to 1 base, leaving 7 bases not matched to a gene. Germline CDR1 reads SNHLY; CDR2 reads FYNNEI. The clonotype comes from a human donor in a cohort sampled during active COVID-19. Specimen: peripheral blood. The gene calls are TRBV2 and TRBJ2-1; 10 bases map to TRBD2. The CDR3 nucleotides are TGTGCCAGCAGTGCCCGAGTTAGCGGGGGGTCCTACAATGAGCAGTTCTTC. Protein product: CASSARVSGGSYNEQFF. The whole variable domain, filled in from reference TRBV2 and TRBJ2-1, reads EPEVTQTPSHQVTQMGQEVILRCVPISNHLYFYWYRQILGQKVEFLVSFYNNEISEKSEIFDDQFSVERPDGSNFTLKIRSTKLEDSAMYFCASSARVSGGSYNEQFFGPGTRLTVL.